This TCR beta chain is drawn from a study of blood T cell repertoires in COVID-19. In the original analysis: Reference gene primer amplification gave estimated nucleated cell counts. Sequencing used immunoSEQ multiplex PCR; TCRdb keeps in-frame clones, though not all of them. Clonal size and the V and J genes are those of that table, whereas D and trimming came from the DNA. Of under 70,000 clones listed, approximately 90% are singletons. CDR3 length: 16 residues. Losses at the gene ends were 8 bases for V and 9 bases for J; bases not matched to a gene: 17. Germline values: CDR1 MGHDK, CDR2 SYGVNS. The TCR sequence derives from a woman in her forties who had recovered from COVID-19. Sample: PBMCs or T cells enriched from blood (not recorded which). This chain links TRBV25-1 with TRBJ1-5; 9 bases map to TRBD1. DNA of the CDR3: TGTGCCAGCGGAAAGAACACCTTGACAGGGGGGCGGCCCCAGCATTTT. This codes for CASGKNTLTGGRPQHF.